A single sample is the source of the 28 T cell receptor beta chains below, sequenced in a study of human T cells and chemical hapten exposure (dated by TCRdb to the early 2020s). The method was RACE. Sequenced using a NextSeq 500. TCRdb's own reprocessing of the public reads used fastp at Q25 and MiXCR and kept productive beta chains. All rows with the same CDR3 protein become a single entry with the most common DNA and genes. The sample yields some 330,000 distinct CDR3 sequences; 5.5% were counted once. Together, the top ten hold around 8.6% of the sample. The time point label corresponds to: pre-sensitization, week 0. Read against the paper, the sample's treatment or condition label means: therapeutic diphenylcyclopropenone sensitization with weekly scalp DPC. Source: whole blood, taken in connection with sensitization to the hapten diphenylcyclopropenone (DPC). Receptors were obtained from a woman aged 18 to 35 with alopecia areata. Some clones in this sample may be carry-over from other donors' samples.

This clonotype appeared a few times. The chain couples TRBV20-1 to TRBJ2-4, with D maybe TRBD2 (6 bases). Between the trimmed V and J ends, which lost 1 base and 0 bases, there was a span of 13 bases. The germline V gene encodes CDR1 DFQATT and CDR2 SNEGSKA (reference sequence). The CDR3 length is 16 residues. CDR3 coding DNA: TGCAGTGCTAGAGTAGCGGACCCTCTAGCCAAAAACATTCAGTACTTC. The encoded protein is CSARVADPLAKNIQYF.

This clonotype has at least ten counts. The chain recombines TRBV11-1 with TRBJ2-5; D is tentatively TRBD1 or TRBD2 (5 bases each). Germline V CDR1 and CDR2: SGHAT, FQDESV (reference sequence). V lost 0 bases and J lost 6, with 14 bases in between. The CDR3 is 15 residues long. The CDR3 spells CASSLALLEGKTQYF. CDR3 coding DNA: TGTGCCAGCAGCTTAGCGCTCCTAGAGGGGAAGACCCAGTACTTC.

V and J are TRBV4-3 and TRBJ1-3, with D maybe TRBD1 (5 bases). This CDR3 contains 16 residues. The germline gives CDR1 LGHNA, CDR2 YSLEER. Trimming removed 0 bases from V and 0 bases from J, with 9 bases in between. CDR3 sequence: CASSQDGGTSGNTIYF. CDR3 nucleotides: TGCGCCAGCAGCCAAGATGGCGGGACCTCTGGAAACACCATATATTTT.

The chain combines TRBV12-3 or TRBV12-4 with TRBJ1-1; 8 nucleotides agree with TRBD1. V shed 8 bases and J 1 base; nucleotides not matched to a gene: 9. This CDR3 has 15 residues. CDR3 coding DNA: TGTGCCAGCTGGACAGGGAGCACGGCGAACACTGAAGCTTTCTTT. Translation gives CASWTGSTANTEAFF.

The chain joins TRBV5-4 to TRBJ2-5; D is possibly TRBD2 (7 bases). Germline CDR1 reads SGHNT; CDR2 reads YYREEE (reference sequence). Trimming cost V 2 bases and J 2 bases, with 16 bases left between them. The CDR3 runs 16 residues. The CDR3 nucleotides are TGTGCCAGCAGCTTTATGGGGGGGGCTCCACAAGAGACCCAGTACTTC. Translated, it gives CASSFMGGAPQETQYF.

This clonotype is a singleton in its sample. It may be a read error: a sequence one base away is much more abundant. The rearrangement joins TRBV3-1 to TRBJ2-3; possible D gene TRBD2, 7 bases. This CDR3 contains 19 residues. Germline V gene data show CDR1 as LGHDT and CDR2 as YNNKEL (reference sequence). The CDR3 spells CASSQTVSRGLLSTDTRYF. In DNA form, the CDR3 reads TGTGCCAGCAGCCAGACCGTCTCGCGGGGGCTCCTGAGCACAGATACGCGGTATTTT.

This clonotype has more than one count but fewer than ten. The chain joins TRBV7-2 to TRBJ2-7; no reliable D call. CDR3 size: 13 residues. Deletions cut 5 bases from V and 3 bases from J, with 11 bases between. Germline V gives CDR1 SGHTA, CDR2 FQGNSA. The CDR3 is CASSPGPLYEQYF. CDR3 DNA: TGTGCCAGCAGCCCCGGACCCCTCTACGAGCAGTACTTC. Using reference TRBV7-2 and TRBJ2-7 for the parts outside the CDR3, the full variable domain is GAGVSQSPSNKVTEKGKDVELRCDPISGHTALYWYRQSLGQGLEFLIYFQGNSAPDKSGLPSDRFSAERTGGSVSTLTIQRTQQEDSAVYLCASSPGPLYEQYFGPGTRLTVT.

This clonotype was seen at least ten times. This rearrangement joins TRBV29-1 to TRBJ2-2; a possible D gene is TRBD2 (6 bases). The germline V gene encodes CDR1 SQVTM and CDR2 ANQGSEA. The CDR3 totals 16 residues. Trimming took 6 bases from V and 1 from J, leaving 18 bases between them. The DNA for the CDR3 is TGCAGCGTCGGCGGGACGCCAAAGGAGAACACCGGGGAGCTGTTTTTT. Amino acids: CSVGGTPKENTGELFF.

J is TRBJ2-3 and V is TRBV9, with D maybe TRBD2 (5 bases). This CDR3 comprises 15 residues. The V end lost 3 bases, the J end lost 1 base, and 12 bases lay between the germline ends. The V gene's germline CDR1 is SGDLS and CDR2 YYNGEE. CDR3 coding DNA: TGTGCCAGCAGCGAGGAGGTCCGGGGCACAGATACGCAGTATTTT. Its translation: CASSEEVRGTDTQYF.

The genes are TRBV20-1 and TRBJ1-5; a possible D gene is TRBD1 (6 bases). The CDR3 length is 13 residues. V lost 6 bases to trimming and J lost 6 bases, with 15 bases between them. Germline-derived CDR1 and CDR2 are DFQATT and SNEGSKA (reference sequence). CDR3 protein: CSARTGMTQPQHF. The DNA for the CDR3 is TGCAGTGCCAGAACAGGGATGACTCAGCCCCAGCATTTT.

This clonotype has ten or more counts. V gene TRBV4-2 combines with J gene TRBJ2-7; D perhaps matches TRBD2 (5 bases). V was clipped by 3 bases and J by 2 bases, with 17 bases between them. From germline, CDR1 is LGHNA and CDR2 YNFKEQ. This CDR3 spans 16 amino acids. CDR3 amino acids: CASSHVGRGNTYEQYF. For the CDR3, the DNA is TGTGCCAGCAGCCACGTCGGACGAGGGAATACCTACGAGCAGTACTTC.

This clonotype occurred many times. The V call is TRBV6-5, the J call TRBJ1-5; D is perhaps TRBD1 (5 bases). Germline V gives CDR1 MNHEY, CDR2 SVGAGI. The CDR3 extends over 15 amino acids. V dropped 4 bases and J dropped 5 bases, with 15 bases sitting between them. Written as DNA, the CDR3 is TGTGCCAGCAGTTCGTTAGGGACCGGGGATCAGCCCCAGCATTTT. Protein product: CASSSLGTGDQPQHF.

This clonotype has more than one count but fewer than ten. This chain connects TRBV2 to TRBJ1-1, with D uncertain. Per the germline V gene, CDR1 is SNHLY and CDR2 is FYNNEI. The CDR3 totals 13 residues. The ends were cut back, 10 bases at V and 4 bases at J, with 16 bases in the middle. The CDR3 nucleotides are TGTGCCACGGGTGATGGGTCGGGCACTGAAGCTTTCTTT. Its protein is CATGDGSGTEAFF.

This clonotype was detected many times. This rearrangement joins TRBV7-2 to TRBJ1-4, with no clear D. The length of the CDR3 is 13 residues. The germline V gene has CDR1 SGHTA and CDR2 FQGNSA. V was trimmed by 5 bases and J by 7 bases, leaving 11 bases between them. The CDR3 DNA sequence: TGTGCCAGCAGCCGTTCTGAGGTTGAAAAACTGTTTTTT. As protein: CASSRSEVEKLFF. The full variable domain, with the rest looked up from reference TRBV7-2 and TRBJ1-4, is GAGVSQSPSNKVTEKGKDVELRCDPISGHTALYWYRQSLGQGLEFLIYFQGNSAPDKSGLPSDRFSAERTGGSVSTLTIQRTQQEDSAVYLCASSRSEVEKLFFGSGTQLSVL.

This clonotype was picked up many times. The genes are TRBV6-1 and TRBJ1-5; unclear D gene. Germline V gives CDR1 MNHNS, CDR2 SASEGT. The length of the CDR3 is 17 residues. Trimming left V 7 bases short and J 4 bases short, with 23 bases between. The CDR3 here is CASTPWRGMAKNQPQHF. The DNA of the CDR3 is TGTGCCAGCACCCCCTGGCGAGGAATGGCCAAGAATCAGCCCCAGCATTTT.

The CDR3 DNA reads as TGCGCCAGCAGCCAAGATAACGGACAGCTCTATGGCTACACCTTC. As protein: CASSQDNGQLYGYTF. The rearrangement joins TRBV4-1 to TRBJ1-2; tentative D call: TRBD1 (6 bases). Germline CDR1 is MGHRA and CDR2 is YSYEKL. With 0 bases removed from V and 4 bases from J, the gap between germline ends came to 12 bases. The CDR3 covers 15 residues.

This clonotype was observed many times. The V and J genes are TRBV9 and TRBJ2-5; 12 bases fit TRBD2. Trimming at V came to 2 bases and at J to 4 bases, leaving 3 bases not matched to a gene. The CDR3 is made up of 15 amino acids. Looked up from germline, CDR1 is SGDLS and CDR2 is YYNGEE. CDR3 region: CASSVLTSGGETQYF. The CDR3 nucleotides read TGTGCCAGCAGCGTCCTGACTAGCGGGGGAGAGACCCAGTACTTC.

V gene TRBV28 combines with J gene TRBJ1-4; D is unclear. The V and J ends lost 5 bases and 4 bases respectively, with 11 bases between them. Germline V gene lookup returns CDR1 MDHEN and CDR2 SYDVKM. This CDR3 is built from 14 residues. The CDR3 loop is CASSRPDINEKLFF. The CDR3 nucleotides read TGTGCCAGCAGTCGGCCAGATATTAATGAAAAACTGTTTTTT.

This chain connects TRBV4-2 to TRBJ1-1; 8 bases match TRBD1. The V segment lost 0 bases and the J segment 5 bases; nucleotides outside the gene matches: 8. Looked up from germline, CDR1 is LGHNA and CDR2 is YNFKEQ. The CDR3 covers 16 residues. CDR3: CASSQDPGQGGTEAFF. CDR3 DNA: TGTGCCAGCAGCCAAGATCCCGGACAGGGAGGAACTGAAGCTTTCTTT.

This clonotype was recorded at least ten times. V gene TRBV10-3 combines with J gene TRBJ1-1; the match to TRBD1 covers 7 bases. Germline lookup yields CDR1 ENHRY and CDR2 SYGVKD. The CDR3 sequence is 12 residues long. V shed 4 bases, J shed 12 bases, and the junction held 8 bases outside the gene matches. The CDR3 DNA reads TGTGCCATCAGTGGAGACAGGGAGGGATCTTTCTTT. Translating it yields CAISGDREGSFF.

This clonotype was seen ten or more times. This chain joins TRBV20-1 and TRBJ1-1, with TRBD1 as a possible D gene (6 bases). Germline CDR1 is DFQATT and CDR2 is SNEGSKA (reference sequence). The CDR3 covers 14 residues. With 1 base removed from V and 8 bases from J, the gap between germline ends came to 17 bases. The CDR3 is CSARGDRLGVEAFF. For the CDR3, the DNA is TGCAGTGCTAGAGGAGACAGGCTCGGCGTAGAAGCTTTCTTT.

This rearrangement joins TRBV6-2 or TRBV6-3 to TRBJ2-3, with D perhaps matching TRBD2 (6 bases). The CDR3 has 13 residues. Trimming took 7 bases from V and 3 from J, leaving 11 bases between them. Germline V gives CDR1 MNHEY, CDR2 SVGEGT. The CDR3 loop is CASTYAGTDTQYF. CDR3 nucleotides: TGTGCCAGCACCTATGCGGGGACAGATACGCAGTATTTT.

This clonotype showed up just a few times. This sequence joins TRBV5-1 and TRBJ2-3; 11 bases are shared with TRBD1. The CDR3 covers 15 residues. Germline lookup yields CDR1 SGHRS and CDR2 YFSETQ. The junction had 3 bases not matched to a gene; V was cut back by 2 bases and J by 4 bases. This CDR3 reads CASSFGTGGSDTQYF. The CDR3, as DNA: TGCGCCAGCAGCTTTGGGACAGGGGGGTCAGATACGCAGTATTTT.

This clonotype was found a few times. CDR3 loop: CASSSGTNVLVAKNIQYF. The DNA for the CDR3 is TGTGCCAGCAGTTCCGGGACTAACGTCCTGGTAGCCAAAAACATTCAGTACTTC. The chain joins TRBV12-3 or TRBV12-4 to TRBJ2-4, with 7 bases lining up with TRBD2. V lost 4 bases, J lost 0 bases, and 12 bases stayed unmatched. This CDR3 has 18 amino acids.

The chain carries TRBV12-3 or TRBV12-4 and TRBJ1-6, with D tentatively TRBD1 (5 bases). The CDR3 is made up of 14 amino acids. V lost 3 bases and J lost 7, with 10 bases in between. In DNA, the CDR3 is TGTGCCAGCAGTTTCCGCAGGGTAAATTCACCCCTCCACTTT. It yields the protein CASSFRRVNSPLHF.

This clonotype was observed a few times. At one boundary the junction diverges from the germline segment, which might be a read error. Here the CDR3 DNA reads TGCTCCACGGGGTCTACCTACAATGAGCAGTTCTTC. It is translated as CSTGSTYNEQFF. V usage is TRBV6-2 or TRBV6-3 and J usage is TRBJ2-1; TRBD2 is a possible D gene (5 bases). The CDR3 consists of 12 residues. Germline CDR1 and CDR2: MNHEY and SVGEGT.

The chain is built from TRBV6-2 or TRBV6-3 and TRBJ1-5; weak D call: TRBD1 (6 bases). V was pared by 6 bases and J by 3 bases, with 12 bases between. CDR1 is MNHEY and CDR2 is SVGEGT in the germline V gene. This CDR3 contains 14 residues. CDR3 nucleotide sequence: TGTGCCAGCAGGAGACAGGAGAACAATCAGCCCCAGCATTTT. Protein product: CASRRQENNQPQHF.

V and J are TRBV7-8 and TRBJ2-5, with unresolved D. CDR3 length equals 14 residues. Per the germline V gene, CDR1 is SGHVS and CDR2 is FQNEAQ. V lost 8 bases to trimming and J lost 3 bases, with 16 bases between them. The CDR3 spells CASGEKEGKETQYF. The DNA of the CDR3 is TGTGCCAGCGGAGAGAAAGAAGGCAAAGAGACCCAGTACTTC. The entire variable domain, with the rest obtained from reference TRBV7-8 and TRBJ2-5, is as follows: GAGVSQSPRYKVAKRGQDVALRCDPISGHVSLFWYQQALGQGPEFLTYFQNEAQLDKSGLPSDRFFAERPEGSVSTLKIQRTQQEDSAVYLCASGEKEGKETQYFGPGTRLLVL.